Given below is one T cell receptor (beta chain) in context. No antigen is known for it. This CDR3 spans 16 amino acids. Trimming removed 6 bases from V and 1 base from J, with 16 bases in between. Germline CDR1 is MNHNY and CDR2 is SVGAGI (reference sequence). The data were taken from a study of cytomegalovirus exposure and HLA in healthy donors. On the study more broadly: An earlier analysis identified 110 million or so unique TCR beta sequences in about 180 million T cells.

Study-wide points: An analysis that was carried out later associated 16,000 or so TCR beta sequences with HLA alleles at 0.05 false discovery rate. TCR beta sequences reportedly predicted most subjects' HLA-A and HLA-B alleles accurately.

Primers for the PCR totalled 60 Vbeta and 13 Jbeta. Sequencing was performed with immunoSEQ multiplex PCR; in TCRdb, only in-frame clones are kept and a portion is missing. The table lists about 210,000 clones, over 75% of them singletons. V usage is TRBV6-6 and J usage is TRBJ1-5, with D unclear. The sequence was obtained from a male donor in good health and CMV-seronegative. Input material: PBMCs. Written as DNA, the CDR3 is TGTGCCAGCAGCCCCGGGAGAGGGCGAAGCAATCAGCCCCAGCATTTT. Translating it yields CASSPGRGRSNQPQHF.